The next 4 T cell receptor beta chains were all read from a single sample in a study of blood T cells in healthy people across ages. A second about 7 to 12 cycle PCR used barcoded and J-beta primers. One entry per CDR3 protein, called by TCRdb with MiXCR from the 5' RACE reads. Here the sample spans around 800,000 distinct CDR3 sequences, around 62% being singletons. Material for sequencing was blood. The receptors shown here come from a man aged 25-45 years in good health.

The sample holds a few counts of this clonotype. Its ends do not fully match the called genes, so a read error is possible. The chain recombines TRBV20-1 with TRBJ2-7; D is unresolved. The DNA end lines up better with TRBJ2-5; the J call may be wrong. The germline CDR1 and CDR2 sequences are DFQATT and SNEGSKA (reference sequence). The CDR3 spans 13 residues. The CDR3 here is CSARDSGSGTQYF. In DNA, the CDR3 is TGCAGCGCTAGAGATTCCGGGTCTGGGACCCAGTACTTC.

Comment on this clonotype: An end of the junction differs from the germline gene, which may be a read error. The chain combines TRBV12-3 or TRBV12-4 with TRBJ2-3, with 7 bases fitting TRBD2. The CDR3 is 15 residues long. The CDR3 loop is CASTWEGFSTDTQYF. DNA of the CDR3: TGTGCCAGCACCTGGGAGGGATTTAGCACAGATACGCAATATTTT.

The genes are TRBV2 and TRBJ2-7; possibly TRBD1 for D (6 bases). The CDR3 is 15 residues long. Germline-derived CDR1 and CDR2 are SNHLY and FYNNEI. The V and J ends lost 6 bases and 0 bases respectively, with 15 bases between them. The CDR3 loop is CASRPGQLISYEQYF. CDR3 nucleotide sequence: TGTGCCAGCAGGCCCGGACAGCTAATCTCCTACGAGCAGTACTTC.

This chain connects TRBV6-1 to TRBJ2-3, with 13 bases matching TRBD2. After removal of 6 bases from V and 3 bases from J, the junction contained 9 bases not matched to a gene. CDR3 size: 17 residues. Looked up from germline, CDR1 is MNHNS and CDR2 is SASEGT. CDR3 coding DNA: TGTGCCAGCAGCCGGACTAGCGGGGGTCTCGGGACAGATACGCAGTATTTT. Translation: CASSRTSGGLGTDTQYF.